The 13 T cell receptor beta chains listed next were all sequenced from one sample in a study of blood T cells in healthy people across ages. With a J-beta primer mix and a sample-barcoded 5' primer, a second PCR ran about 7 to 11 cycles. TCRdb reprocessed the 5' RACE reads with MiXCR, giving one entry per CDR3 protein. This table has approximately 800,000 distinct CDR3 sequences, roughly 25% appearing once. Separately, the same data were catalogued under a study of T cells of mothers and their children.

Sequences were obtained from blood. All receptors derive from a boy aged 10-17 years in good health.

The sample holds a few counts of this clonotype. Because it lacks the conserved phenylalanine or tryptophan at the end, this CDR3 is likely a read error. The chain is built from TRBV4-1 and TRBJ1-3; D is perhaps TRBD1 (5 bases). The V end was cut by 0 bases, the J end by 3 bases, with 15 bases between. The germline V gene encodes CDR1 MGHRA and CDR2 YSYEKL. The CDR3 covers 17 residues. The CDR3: CASSQDRQGLFGNTIYL. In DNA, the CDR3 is TGCGCCAGCAGCCAAGATCGGCAGGGTCTTTTTGGAAACACCATATATCTT.

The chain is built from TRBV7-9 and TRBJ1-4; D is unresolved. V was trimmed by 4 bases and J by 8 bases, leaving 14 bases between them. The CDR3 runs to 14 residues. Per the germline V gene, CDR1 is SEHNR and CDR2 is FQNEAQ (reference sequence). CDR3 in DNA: TGTGCCAGCAGCTCGACAATACCCTGGGAAAAACTGTTTTTT. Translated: CASSSTIPWEKLFF.

The CDR3 DNA is TGTGCCAGCAGCTCAGATGGGGAGACCCAGTACTTC. Its translation is CASSSDGETQYF. The J gene is TRBJ2-5, the V gene TRBV7-9; D is undetermined. The germline V gene encodes CDR1 SEHNR and CDR2 FQNEAQ (reference sequence). The V gene lost 4 bases and the J gene lost 5 bases, with 8 bases spanning the gap. This CDR3 spans 12 amino acids.

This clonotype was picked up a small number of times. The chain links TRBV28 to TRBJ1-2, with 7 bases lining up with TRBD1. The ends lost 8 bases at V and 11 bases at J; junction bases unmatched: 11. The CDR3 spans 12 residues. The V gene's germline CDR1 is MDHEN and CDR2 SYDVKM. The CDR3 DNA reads TGTGCCAGCTTTCGACAGGGAATTTGGTACACCTTC. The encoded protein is CASFRQGIWYTF.

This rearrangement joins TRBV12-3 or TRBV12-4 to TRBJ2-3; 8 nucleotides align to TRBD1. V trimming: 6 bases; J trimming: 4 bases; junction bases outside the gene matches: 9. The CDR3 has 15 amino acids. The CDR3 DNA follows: TGTGCCAGCAGCCCCCAGGGGGCTAGATCAGATACGCAGTATTTT. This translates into CASSPQGARSDTQYF.

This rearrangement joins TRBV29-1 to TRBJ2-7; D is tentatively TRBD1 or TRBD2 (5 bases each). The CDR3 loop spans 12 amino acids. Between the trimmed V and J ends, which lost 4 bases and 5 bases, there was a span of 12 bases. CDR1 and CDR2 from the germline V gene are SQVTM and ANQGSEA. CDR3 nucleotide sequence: TGCAGCGTTGTCTCGGGGCAGGACGAGCAGTACTTC. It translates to CSVVSGQDEQYF.

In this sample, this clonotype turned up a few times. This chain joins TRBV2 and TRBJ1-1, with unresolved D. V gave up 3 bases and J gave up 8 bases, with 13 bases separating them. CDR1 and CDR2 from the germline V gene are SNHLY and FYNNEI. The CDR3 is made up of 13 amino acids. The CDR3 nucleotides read TGTGCCAGCAGTGAGGGTATTCTTATAGAAGCTTTCTTT. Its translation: CASSEGILIEAFF.

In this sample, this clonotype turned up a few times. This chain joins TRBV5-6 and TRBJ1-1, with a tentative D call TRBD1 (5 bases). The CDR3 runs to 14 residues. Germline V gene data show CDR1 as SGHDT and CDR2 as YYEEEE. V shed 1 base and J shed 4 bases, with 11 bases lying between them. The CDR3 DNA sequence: TGTGCCAGCAGCTTGCCGGCAGGGAGCACTGAAGCTTTCTTT. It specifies CASSLPAGSTEAFF.

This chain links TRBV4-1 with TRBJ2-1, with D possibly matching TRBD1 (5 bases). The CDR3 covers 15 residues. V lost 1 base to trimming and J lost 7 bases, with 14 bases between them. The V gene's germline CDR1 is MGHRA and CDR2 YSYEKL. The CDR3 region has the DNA TGCGCCAGCAGCCAAGGCCCCAGCCCAGGGAATGAGCAGTTCTTC. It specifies CASSQGPSPGNEQFF.

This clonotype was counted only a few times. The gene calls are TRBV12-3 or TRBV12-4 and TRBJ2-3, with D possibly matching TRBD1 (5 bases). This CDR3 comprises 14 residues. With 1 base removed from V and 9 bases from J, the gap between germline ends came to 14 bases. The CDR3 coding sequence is TGTGCCAGCAGTTTAGGAGACAGACTGAGAACGCAGTATTTT. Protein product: CASSLGDRLRTQYF.

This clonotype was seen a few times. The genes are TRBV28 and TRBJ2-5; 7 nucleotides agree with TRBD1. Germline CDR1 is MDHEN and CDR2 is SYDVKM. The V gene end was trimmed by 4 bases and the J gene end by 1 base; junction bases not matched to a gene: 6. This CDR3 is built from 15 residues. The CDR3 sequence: CASSSGTETQETQYF. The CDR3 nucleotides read TGTGCCAGCAGTTCCGGGACAGAAACCCAAGAGACCCAGTACTTC. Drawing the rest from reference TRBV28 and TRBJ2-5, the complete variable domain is DVKVTQSSRYLVKRTGEKVFLECVQDMDHENMFWYRQDPGLGLRLIYFSYDVKMKEKGDIPEGYSVSREKKERFSLILESASTNQTSMYLCASSSGTETQETQYFGPGTRLLVL.

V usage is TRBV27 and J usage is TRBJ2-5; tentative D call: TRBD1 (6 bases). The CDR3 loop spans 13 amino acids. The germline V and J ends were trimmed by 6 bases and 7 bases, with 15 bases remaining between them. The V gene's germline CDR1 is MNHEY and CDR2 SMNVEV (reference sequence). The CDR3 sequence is CASSPTGARTQYF. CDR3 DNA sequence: TGTGCCAGCAGCCCGACAGGAGCCCGGACCCAGTACTTC.

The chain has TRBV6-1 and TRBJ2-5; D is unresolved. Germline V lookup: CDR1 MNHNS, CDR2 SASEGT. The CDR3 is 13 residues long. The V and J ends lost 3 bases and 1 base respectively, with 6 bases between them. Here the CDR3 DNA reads TGTGCCAGCAGTGAGGCAGCCCAAGAGACCCAGTACTTC. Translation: CASSEAAQETQYF.